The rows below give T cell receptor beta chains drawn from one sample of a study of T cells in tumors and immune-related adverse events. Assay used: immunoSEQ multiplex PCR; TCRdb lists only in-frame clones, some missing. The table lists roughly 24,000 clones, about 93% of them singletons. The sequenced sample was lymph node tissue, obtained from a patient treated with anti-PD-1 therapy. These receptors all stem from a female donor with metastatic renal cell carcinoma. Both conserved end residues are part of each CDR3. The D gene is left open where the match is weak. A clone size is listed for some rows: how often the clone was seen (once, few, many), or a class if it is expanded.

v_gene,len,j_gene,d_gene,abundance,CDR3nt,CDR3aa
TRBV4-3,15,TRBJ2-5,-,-,TGCGCCAGCTCCCGGACCTTCCCCCCCTCGGAGACCCAGTACTTC,CASSRTFPPSETQYF
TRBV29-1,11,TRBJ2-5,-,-,TGCAGCGCGGGGAATAGGGAGACCCAGTACTTC,CSAGNRETQYF
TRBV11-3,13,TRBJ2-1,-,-,TGTGCCAGCAGCGTGGGTGGCTCTAATTGGCAGTTCTTC,CASSVGGSNWQFF
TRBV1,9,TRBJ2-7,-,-,TGCACCGAGGGACACGAGCAGTACTTC,CTEGHEQYF
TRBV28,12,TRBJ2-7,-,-,TGTGCCAGCAGTTGGGTCACCTACGAGCAGTACTTC,CASSWVTYEQYF
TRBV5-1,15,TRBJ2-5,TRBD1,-,TGCGCCAGCAGCGAGGGACAGGGCCCCCAAGAGACCCAGTACTTC,CASSEGQGPQETQYF
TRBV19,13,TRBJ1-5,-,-,TGTGCCAGTAGTGACCAGGAAAATCAGCCCCAGCATTTT,CASSDQENQPQHF
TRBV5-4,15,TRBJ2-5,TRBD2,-,TGTGCCAGCAGCTTGGGGGGGACTACTATAGAGACCCAGTACTTC,CASSLGGTTIETQYF
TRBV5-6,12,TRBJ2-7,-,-,TGTGCCAGCAGCTTGTGGAACTACGAGCAGTACTTC,CASSLWNYEQYF
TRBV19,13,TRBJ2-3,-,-,TGTGCCAGTCAGTTCCAGGGGGGGGATACGCAGTATTTT,CASQFQGGDTQYF
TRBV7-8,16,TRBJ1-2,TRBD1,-,TGTGCCAGCAGCCCCCCCGGGACAGGAGGGTACTATGGCTACACCTTC,CASSPPGTGGYYGYTF
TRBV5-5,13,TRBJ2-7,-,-,TGTGCCAGCAGCCGCGACAGAGCCTACGAGCAGTACTTC,CASSRDRAYEQYF
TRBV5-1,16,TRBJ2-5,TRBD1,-,TGCGCCAGCAGCGCCCAGGGACAGGGGGAAGGGGAGACCCAGTACTTC,CASSAQGQGEGETQYF
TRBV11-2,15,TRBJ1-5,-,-,TGTGCCAGCAGCTTAGGTGCAGGGAACAATCAGCCCCAGCATTTT,CASSLGAGNNQPQHF
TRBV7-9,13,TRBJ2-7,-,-,TGTGCCAGCAGTTTGGCGCTGGGCCACGAGCAGTACTTC,CASSLALGHEQYF
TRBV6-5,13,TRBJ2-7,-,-,TGTGCCAGCAGTTACTCGTCTAGCTACGAGCAGTACTTC,CASSYSSSYEQYF
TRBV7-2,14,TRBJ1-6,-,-,TGTGCCAGCAGCGCCGACGGCTATAATTCACCCCTCCACTTT,CASSADGYNSPLHF
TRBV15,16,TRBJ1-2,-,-,TGTGCCACCAGCAGAGATGTGCGGGAGCGTTATGATGGCTACACCTTC,CATSRDVRERYDGYTF
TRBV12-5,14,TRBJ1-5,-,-,TGTGCTAGTGGTGAGAGGACCGAAAATCAGCCCCAGCATTTT,CASGERTENQPQHF
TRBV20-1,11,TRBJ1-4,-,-,TGCAGTGCTAGGTCCCGGGCTAGGCTGTTTTTT,CSARSRARLFF
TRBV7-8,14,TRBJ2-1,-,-,TGTGCCAGCAGCTTAGTACTAGCCTACAATGAGCAGTTCTTC,CASSLVLAYNEQFF
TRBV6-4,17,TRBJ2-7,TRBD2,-,TGTGCCAGCAGTGACTCAAGTAGCGGGGCTAGCTCCTACGAGCAGTACTTC,CASSDSSSGASSYEQYF
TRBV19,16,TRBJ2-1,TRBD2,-,TGTGCCAGTAGTATCCCCTCGGCGGGAGGAGGTAGTGAGCAGTTCTTC,CASSIPSAGGGSEQFF
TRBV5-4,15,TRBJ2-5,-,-,TGTGCCAGCAGCTTGCTTATCGAAGGCGGAGCGACCCAGTACTTC,CASSLLIEGGATQYF
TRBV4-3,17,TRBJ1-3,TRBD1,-,TGCGCCAGCAGCCATGGCCGAGTCGACAGGGGAGGAAACACCATATATTTT,CASSHGRVDRGGNTIYF
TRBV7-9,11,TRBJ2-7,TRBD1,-,TGTGCCACTACAGGGGACTACGAGCAGTACTTC,CATTGDYEQYF
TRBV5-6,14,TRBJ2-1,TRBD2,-,TGTGCCAGCAGCTTGAACGGGGGGGCGAGTGAGCAGTTCTTC,CASSLNGGASEQFF
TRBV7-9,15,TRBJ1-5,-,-,TGTGCCAGCAGCTCATACGAAGAGGGGAGTCAGCCCCAGCATTTT,CASSSYEEGSQPQHF
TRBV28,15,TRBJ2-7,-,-,TGTGCCAGCAGTCGACAGAGAATAAGTTTCTACGAGCAGTACTTC,CASSRQRISFYEQYF
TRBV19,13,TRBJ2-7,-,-,TGTGCCAGTAGTGAGGGGATCTCGACCGAGCAGTACTTC,CASSEGISTEQYF
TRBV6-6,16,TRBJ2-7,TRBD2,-,TGTGCCAGCAGGGATTCGACTAGCGGGAACTCCTACGAGCAGTACTTC,CASRDSTSGNSYEQYF
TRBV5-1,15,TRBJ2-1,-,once,TGCGCCAGCAGCTGGGACGGGAGCTCCTACAATGAGCAGTTCTTC,CASSWDGSSYNEQFF
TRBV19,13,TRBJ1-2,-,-,TGTGCCAGTAGTCCCGGCAGGGACTATGGCTACACCTTC,CASSPGRDYGYTF
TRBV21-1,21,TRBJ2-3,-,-,TGTGCCAGCCCGCCGAAGGCGGGCCTCAAAGGACTAGCGGGGGGCTCGGATACGCAGTATTTT,CASPPKAGLKGLAGGSDTQYF
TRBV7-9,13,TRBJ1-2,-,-,TGTGCCAGCAGCCCAGTTATAAACTATGGCTACACCTTC,CASSPVINYGYTF
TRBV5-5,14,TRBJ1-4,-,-,TGTGCCAGCAGCCCATTGGACTCGGGAGGAAAACTGTTTTTT,CASSPLDSGGKLFF
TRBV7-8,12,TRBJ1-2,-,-,TGTGCCAGCAGTCGGGTCAACTATCCCTACACCTTC,CASSRVNYPYTF
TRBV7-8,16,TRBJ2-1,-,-,TGTGCCAGCAGCTTACTGTCCCTTAGCTCCTACAATGAGCAGTTCTTC,CASSLLSLSSYNEQFF
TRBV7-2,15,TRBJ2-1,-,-,TGTGCCAGCAGCTTTAGCGCTACTTCCTACAATGAGCAGTTCTTC,CASSFSATSYNEQFF
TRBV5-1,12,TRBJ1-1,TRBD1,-,TGCGCCAGCAGCCGGACAGGTCCTGAAGCTTTCTTT,CASSRTGPEAFF
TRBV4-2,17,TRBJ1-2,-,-,TGTGCCAGCAGCCAAGACTACATGGGGGGACACATCTATGGCTACACCTTC,CASSQDYMGGHIYGYTF
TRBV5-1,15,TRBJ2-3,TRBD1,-,TGCGCCAGCAGACGAAGGACAGGGAGCACAGATACGCAGTATTTT,CASRRRTGSTDTQYF
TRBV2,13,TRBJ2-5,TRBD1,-,TGTGCCAGCGTCACAGGGGGGTCAGAGACCCAGTACTTC,CASVTGGSETQYF
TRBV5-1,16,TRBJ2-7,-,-,TGCGCCAGCAGCTTGGCATATCAGCTAAGCTCCTACGAGCAGTACTTC,CASSLAYQLSSYEQYF
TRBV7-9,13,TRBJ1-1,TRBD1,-,TGTGCCAGCAGCCGGGGGGACAGAAGTGAAGCTTTCTTT,CASSRGDRSEAFF
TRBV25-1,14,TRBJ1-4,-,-,TGTGCCAGCAGTAGACAAGGGAGGGGCGAAAAACTGTTTTTT,CASSRQGRGEKLFF